The 28 T cell receptor beta chains listed next were all sequenced from one sample in a study of technical replicates of blood from a few donors. The table came from immunoSEQ multiplex PCR; TCRdb's copy has only in-frame clones and leaves some out. The table has tens of thousands of clones, around 94% seen once; the top ten hold 0.25%. Input material: T cells isolated from PBMCs. These receptors originate from a human donor in good health.

This chain joins TRBV27 and TRBJ2-7, with D possibly matching TRBD1 (5 bases). The germline gives CDR1 MNHEY, CDR2 SMNVEV (reference sequence). V lost 3 bases to trimming and J lost 4 bases, with 22 bases between them. The CDR3 totals 17 residues. In nucleotides, the CDR3 is TGTGCCAGCAGTTTTTTATTCGCGAACAGGACAATATACGAGCAGTACTTC. Its translation: CASSFLFANRTIYEQYF.

The chain has TRBV6-5 and TRBJ1-1; TRBD1 is a possible D gene (6 bases). The ends were cut back, 6 bases at V and 5 bases at J, with 16 bases in the middle. CDR1 MNHEY and CDR2 SVGAGI come from the germline V gene. This CDR3 region has 14 residues. CDR3 loop: CASRTGTARTEAFF. CDR3 sequence (DNA): TGTGCCAGCAGAACAGGGACGGCGCGGACTGAAGCTTTCTTT.

The J gene is TRBJ1-2, the V gene TRBV18, with TRBD1 matching 8 bases. CDR3 length equals 15 residues. Germline V CDR1 and CDR2: KGHSH, LQKENI. V trimming: 3 bases; J trimming: 6 bases; junction bases outside the gene matches: 9. The CDR3: CASSPPSGTGNGYTF. As DNA, the CDR3 is TGTGCCAGCTCACCCCCATCAGGGACAGGAAATGGCTACACCTTC.

The V call is TRBV6-6, the J call TRBJ1-4, with 9 nucleotides matching TRBD1. This CDR3 is built from 14 residues. Germline V gene sequence: CDR1 MNHNY, CDR2 SVGAGI (reference sequence). Trimming at V came to 2 bases and at J to 5 bases, leaving 0 bases not matched to a gene. The CDR3 loop is CASSYGTGNEKLFF. For the CDR3, the DNA is TGTGCCAGCAGTTACGGGACAGGGAATGAAAAACTGTTTTTT.

The chain carries TRBV5-1 and TRBJ2-5, with 7 bases lining up with TRBD2. The length of the CDR3 is 15 residues. Germline CDR1 is SGHRS and CDR2 is YFSETQ. Germline trimming cut 0 bases from V and 2 bases from J; bases unmatched to any gene: 4. The CDR3 loop reads CASSLGTRRQETQYF. CDR3 in DNA: TGCGCCAGCAGCTTGGGGACTAGAAGACAAGAGACCCAGTACTTC.

The chain employs TRBV10-3 and TRBJ1-2; D is ambiguous. This CDR3 contains 14 residues. Looked up from germline, CDR1 is ENHRY and CDR2 is SYGVKD. V was clipped by 7 bases and J by 6 bases, with 18 bases between them. The CDR3 DNA sequence: TGTGCCATCACCCTTACGCGGAGGTACGATGGCTACACCTTC. It encodes CAITLTRRYDGYTF.

The chain joins TRBV29-1 to TRBJ2-1; 8 bases fit TRBD2. The CDR3 runs to 16 residues. Trimming cost V 1 base and J 5 bases; bases outside gene matches: 10. CDR1 is SQVTM, CDR2 ANQGSEA, per germline. The chain's CDR3 is CSVEAPGRGANNEQFF. CDR3 nucleotide sequence: TGCAGCGTTGAAGCCCCCGGGCGGGGGGCCAACAATGAGCAGTTCTTC.

In the case of this clone: The germline gene is not matched at one end of the junction; a read error may be the cause. The rearrangement uses TRBV7-9 and TRBJ2-7; 10 positions match TRBD2. CDR1 and CDR2 from the germline V gene are SEHNR and FQNEAQ (reference sequence). The CDR3 runs 16 residues. The CDR3 sequence is CASSVAGLAETYEQYF. CDR3 nucleotide sequence: TGTGCCAGCAGCGTAGCCGGACTAGCGGAGACTTACGAGCAGTACTTC.

CDR3 nucleotide sequence: TGTGCCAGCAGCTCCCAGGGGGTGGCCGGCTACACCTTC. This codes for CASSSQGVAGYTF. J is TRBJ1-2 and V is TRBV13, with 7 bases fitting TRBD1. V lost 4 bases, J lost 8 bases, and 7 bases stayed unmatched. Germline CDR1 and CDR2: PRHDT and FYEKMQ (reference sequence). The CDR3 extends over 13 amino acids. The complete variable domain, with remaining parts taken from reference TRBV13 and TRBJ1-2, reads AAGVIQSPRHLIKEKRETATLKCYPIPRHDTVYWYQQGPGQDPQFLISFYEKMQSDKGSIPDRFSAQQFSDYHSELNMSSLELGDSALYFCASSSQGVAGYTFGSGTRLTVV.

The V call is TRBV10-3, the J call TRBJ2-7; 7 bases map to TRBD1. CDR3 length: 14 residues. V lost 4 bases and J lost 6; bases outside the gene matches: 9. Germline V CDR1 and CDR2: ENHRY, SYGVKD. The CDR3 DNA reads as TGTGCCATCAGTGGGGGGACAGCTTTTCCCGAGCAGTACTTC. Protein sequence: CAISGGTAFPEQYF.

The gene calls are TRBV27 and TRBJ2-5; TRBD2 matches at 14 bases. V was pared by 5 bases and J by 5 bases, with 7 bases of the junction left unmatched. Germline values: CDR1 MNHEY, CDR2 SMNVEV (reference sequence). CDR3 length: 16 amino acids. The CDR3 region is CASSKLGLAGGETQYF. CDR3 coding DNA: TGTGCCAGCAGTAAACTAGGACTAGCGGGGGGTGAGACCCAGTACTTC.

The CDR3 bases are TGTGCCAGCAGCTTGCCGGAACGGGGGGCAGATACGCAGTATTTT. Translation gives CASSLPERGADTQYF. The chain joins TRBV7-9 to TRBJ2-3, with 7 positions matching TRBD2. Germline CDR1 SEHNR, CDR2 FQNEAQ (reference sequence). Trimming removed 3 bases from V and 4 bases from J; junction bases left unmatched: 7. The CDR3 contains 15 residues.

The chain employs TRBV29-1 and TRBJ1-2; D possibly corresponds to TRBD1 (6 bases). There are 12 residues in the CDR3. Germline assignment: CDR1 SQVTM and CDR2 ANQGSEA. Trimming cost V 4 bases and J 4 bases, with 10 bases left between them. CDR3 nucleotides: TGCAGCGTTGTGCAGGGGACCTATGGCTACACCTTC. Translation: CSVVQGTYGYTF.

The chain uses TRBV4-1 and TRBJ2-7, with 8 positions matching TRBD1. The CDR3 runs to 18 residues. V shed 1 base, J shed 2 bases, and the junction held 13 bases outside the gene matches. Germline V gene lookup returns CDR1 MGHRA and CDR2 YSYEKL. CDR3 DNA sequence: TGCGCCAGCAGCCAAGTGGACAGGGTGCGGGTCGAAACCTACGAGCAGTACTTC. Translation gives CASSQVDRVRVETYEQYF.

This clone was counted once. The gene calls are TRBV5-1 and TRBJ1-2; D might be TRBD1 (5 bases). The CDR3 sequence is 16 residues long. Germline values: CDR1 SGHRS, CDR2 YFSETQ. The V gene lost 4 bases and the J gene lost 3 bases, with 19 bases spanning the gap. The CDR3 nucleotides read TGCGCCAGCAGCCCCTACTCTAGGGGTGCCGACTATGGCTACACCTTC. It yields the protein CASSPYSRGADYGYTF.

The chain uses TRBV25-1 and TRBJ2-1; no clear D gene. CDR1 and CDR2 from the germline V gene are MGHDK and SYGVNS. V shed 4 bases and J shed 1 base, with 14 bases lying between them. The CDR3 runs to 16 residues. CDR3 coding DNA: TGTGCCAGCAGTGCCCCAGGTTCCTCTTCCTACAATGAGCAGTTCTTC. Residues: CASSAPGSSSYNEQFF. The variable domain in full, with the rest retrieved from reference TRBV25-1 and TRBJ2-1, is EADIYQTPRYLVIGTGKKITLECSQTMGHDKMYWYQQDPGMELHLIHYSYGVNSTEKGDLSSESTVSRIRTEHFPLTLESARPSHTSQYLCASSAPGSSSYNEQFFGPGTRLTVL.

This rearrangement joins TRBV7-9 to TRBJ1-4, with no clear D. There are 12 residues in the CDR3. V lost 5 bases and J 6 bases, leaving 7 bases between the germline ends. Germline loops: CDR1 SEHNR, CDR2 FQNEAQ (reference sequence). In DNA, the CDR3 is TGTGCCAGCAGCCTGAGAGATGAAAAACTGTTTTTT. This sequence encodes CASSLRDEKLFF.

The CDR3 sequence is CASSIPQTDTQYF. CDR3 coding DNA: TGTGCCAGTAGTATTCCCCAAACAGATACGCAGTATTTT. V usage is TRBV19 and J usage is TRBJ2-3; D not certain. This CDR3 region has 13 residues. V lost 3 bases and J 3 bases, leaving 7 bases between the germline ends. Germline V gene data show CDR1 as LNHDA and CDR2 as SQIVND (reference sequence). Full variable domain (outside the CDR3, taken from reference TRBV19 and TRBJ2-3): DGGITQSPKYLFRKEGQNVTLSCEQNLNHDAMYWYRQDPGQGLRLIYYSQIVNDFQKGDIAEGYSVSREKKESFPLTVTSAQKNPTAFYLCASSIPQTDTQYFGPGTRLTVL.

The V call is TRBV28, the J call TRBJ2-7, with 11 bases matching TRBD2. The CDR3 consists of 15 residues. Per the germline V gene, CDR1 is MDHEN and CDR2 is SYDVKM. V lost 5 bases and J lost 3; bases outside the gene matches: 6. The CDR3 sequence is CASSKGLAELYEQYF. In DNA form, the CDR3 reads TGTGCCAGCAGTAAGGGACTAGCGGAACTCTACGAGCAGTACTTC.

The chain carries TRBV27 and TRBJ1-2, with a weak D call TRBD1 (5 bases). Trimming took 5 bases from V and 4 from J, leaving 14 bases between them. Germline V gives CDR1 MNHEY, CDR2 SMNVEV (reference sequence). The CDR3 runs to 14 residues. The CDR3 DNA reads TGTGCCAGCAGTCCGGGACTTACAGGCTATGGCTACACCTTC. It specifies CASSPGLTGYGYTF.

As DNA, the CDR3 is TGTGCCAGCAGTCTGAGGTGGGGACTAGCGGGTAGCAATGAGCAGTTCTTC. Translation: CASSLRWGLAGSNEQFF. The V and J genes are TRBV7-2 and TRBJ2-1; TRBD2 matches at 12 bases. Trimming cost V 6 bases and J 6 bases; bases outside gene matches: 12. Germline lookup yields CDR1 SGHTA and CDR2 FQGNSA. This CDR3 region has 17 residues.

This chain joins TRBV4-1 and TRBJ1-1; D not resolved. V was pared by 0 bases and J by 11 bases, with 13 bases between. The CDR3 contains 13 residues. From germline, CDR1 is MGHRA and CDR2 YSYEKL. CDR3 coding DNA: TGCGCCAGCAGCCAAGAGGGCAGGTTGGCGGCTTTCTTT. The encoded protein is CASSQEGRLAAFF.

This clone was recorded only once. The genes are TRBV19 and TRBJ2-7; D may be TRBD1 (5 bases). The germline V gene encodes CDR1 LNHDA and CDR2 SQIVND (reference sequence). Trimming took off 5 bases at V and 0 bases at J, with 11 bases between the two ends. This CDR3 spans 14 amino acids. CDR3 amino acids: CASSRQKSSYEQYF. The CDR3 DNA is TGTGCCAGTAGTCGACAGAAGAGCTCCTACGAGCAGTACTTC. Supplemented by reference TRBV19 and TRBJ2-7, the full variable domain reads DGGITQSPKYLFRKEGQNVTLSCEQNLNHDAMYWYRQDPGQGLRLIYYSQIVNDFQKGDIAEGYSVSREKKESFPLTVTSAQKNPTAFYLCASSRQKSSYEQYFGPGTRLTVT.

The chain uses TRBV23-1 and TRBJ1-5; D ambiguous. TRBV23-1 is sorted into the ORF group, with uncertain function. The CDR3 has 16 residues. The germline V and J ends were trimmed by 2 bases and 2 bases, with 13 bases remaining between them. CDR3 nucleotide sequence: TGCGCCAGCAGTCAACGCGGTTTGTGGTGCAATCAGCCCCAGCATTTT. Protein sequence: CASSQRGLWCNQPQHF.

The J gene is TRBJ2-7, the V gene TRBV11-3; 8 bases align to TRBD2. V lost 4 bases, J lost 2 bases, and 7 bases stayed unmatched. The germline V gene encodes CDR1 SGHNT and CDR2 YENEEA. This CDR3 has 15 amino acids. CDR3 region: CASSSREGSPYEQYF. In nucleotides, the CDR3 is TGTGCCAGCAGCTCCCGGGAGGGATCTCCCTACGAGCAGTACTTC. The complete variable domain, with remaining parts taken from reference TRBV11-3 and TRBJ2-7, reads EAGVVQSPRYKIIEKKQPVAFWCNPISGHNTLYWYLQNLGQGPELLIRYENEEAVDDSQLPKDRFSAERLKGVDSTLKIQPAELGDSAVYLCASSSREGSPYEQYFGPGTRLTVT.

The chain joins TRBV28 to TRBJ2-1; 9 bases are shared with TRBD2. CDR3 length: 16 amino acids. Germline values: CDR1 MDHEN, CDR2 SYDVKM. V dropped 5 bases and J dropped 7; count of bases not matched to a gene: 12. The CDR3: CASSPSTSGYPNEQFF. In DNA form, the CDR3 reads TGTGCCAGCAGTCCCAGCACTAGCGGGTACCCGAATGAGCAGTTCTTC.

The rearrangement joins TRBV7-9 to TRBJ2-1; tentatively, D is TRBD1 (5 bases). Trimming shortened V by 4 bases and J by 4 bases, and 14 bases separated the two germline ends. The CDR3 sequence is 15 residues long. The germline V gene encodes CDR1 SEHNR and CDR2 FQNEAQ (reference sequence). The CDR3 reads CASSSPGQLYNEQFF. The CDR3 DNA is TGTGCCAGCAGCTCCCCAGGACAATTATACAATGAGCAGTTCTTC.

The count of this clone is one. J is TRBJ2-2 and V is TRBV2, with TRBD1 identical over 8 bases. The trim removed 4 bases at V and 3 bases at J, leaving 4 bases unmatched. Germline V gene lookup returns CDR1 SNHLY and CDR2 FYNNEI. CDR3 length: 15 amino acids. CDR3: CASSVWTGYTGELFF. CDR3 DNA sequence: TGTGCCAGCAGTGTCTGGACAGGGTACACCGGGGAGCTGTTTTTT.